Listed below are T cell receptor beta chains from one sample, sequenced in a study of shared clonotypes between healthy human individuals. Data came from immunoSEQ multiplex PCR; TCRdb stores just in-frame clones and leaves some out. The sample carries about 680,000 clones, under 80% recorded once. The sample comprised memory CD4+ T cells sorted from blood. The receptor set was obtained from a woman in her 30s in good health. Both conserved end residues are part of each CDR3. D genes are given only for firm matches. The size of a clone is reported for some rows only, either as once, few or many, or as a class for expanded clones.

>TRBV28|NA|TRBJ2-7|TRBD1
TGTGCCAGCAGTTTAGGGACAGGGAGCAAGCAGTACTTC
CASSLGTGSKQYF
>TRBV30|few|TRBJ2-2|TRBD2
TGTGCCTGGAGTCTAGGGACTAGCGGGAGAACCGGGGAGCTGTTTTTT
CAWSLGTSGRTGELFF
>TRBV21-1|NA|TRBJ1-2|NA
TGTGCCAGCAGCGTTAGACAGGGCACCAGAGGTGGCTACACCTTC
CASSVRQGTRGGYTF
>TRBV28|many|TRBJ2-3|TRBD1
TGTGCCAGCAGTTTAGTGCAGGGGGTAAGCACAGATACGCAGTATTTT
CASSLVQGVSTDTQYF
>TRBV27|NA|TRBJ2-1|NA
TGTGCCAGCAGTTTACGACTAGGGTCTCGCAATGAGCAGTTCTTC
CASSLRLGSRNEQFF
>TRBV28|NA|TRBJ2-7|NA
TGTGCCAGCAGTTTACGTGCAGGTCTCTCCTACGAGCAGTACTTC
CASSLRAGLSYEQYF
>TRBV10-3|NA|TRBJ2-3|TRBD2
TGTGCCATCAGTGAGGGACTAGCGGGACTCACAGATACGCAGTATTTT
CAISEGLAGLTDTQYF
>TRBV5-4|NA|TRBJ1-6|NA
TGTGCCAGCAGCGGCGGGAGTGGAGATTCACCCCTCCACTTT
CASSGGSGDSPLHF
>TRBV5-1|NA|TRBJ1-2|TRBD1
TGCGCCAGCAGCTTGGGGGACAGGAACTATGGCTACACCTTC
CASSLGDRNYGYTF
>TRBV7-9|NA|TRBJ2-2|TRBD1
TGTGCCAGCAGCCCCACAGGGGGTGACACCGGGGAGCTGTTTTTT
CASSPTGGDTGELFF
>TRBV18|once|TRBJ2-7|TRBD1
TGTGCCAGCTCACCAGGATCAGGGGGCGAGCAGTACTTC
CASSPGSGGEQYF
>TRBV2|NA|TRBJ2-1|TRBD2
TGTGCCAGCAGCGGGACTAGCGGTAGCTCCTACAATGAGCAGTTCTTC
CASSGTSGSSYNEQFF
>TRBV6-1|few|TRBJ2-7|NA
TGTGCCAGCAGCCCCTCCTACGAGCAGTACTTC
CASSPSYEQYF
>TRBV27|NA|TRBJ2-7|NA
TGTGCCAGCAGTAGAAGCGGACAGCCCTACGAGCAGTACTTC
CASSRSGQPYEQYF
>TRBV18|NA|TRBJ2-7|NA
TGTGCCAGCTCACCACGCGGGACGGAGGCCTACGAGCAGTACTTC
CASSPRGTEAYEQYF
>TRBV28|once|TRBJ2-7|TRBD1
TGTGCCAGCAGTTCGTTAGACAGGGAATTCTACGAGCAGTACTTC
CASSSLDREFYEQYF
>TRBV30|NA|TRBJ2-1|NA
TGTGCCTGGAAATCACCCGGATATGAGCAGTTCTTC
CAWKSPGYEQFF
>TRBV5-1|few|TRBJ2-2|TRBD2
TGCGCCAGCAGCTTGGGTCGGGGTAGCGGGTTCACCGGGGAGCTGTTTTTT
CASSLGRGSGFTGELFF
>TRBV5-1|NA|TRBJ2-2|NA
TGCGCCAGCACCCGGGGTACCGGCACCGGGGAGCTGTTTTTT
CASTRGTGTGELFF
>TRBV30|NA|TRBJ2-3|NA
TGTGCCTGGAGTGTCGAGGGCCCCGATACGCAGTATTTT
CAWSVEGPDTQYF
>TRBV18|NA|TRBJ2-2|NA
TGTGCCAGCTCACCGGCGGCACAGGGAACGAACACCGGGGAGCTGTTTTTT
CASSPAAQGTNTGELFF
>TRBV19|NA|TRBJ2-5|TRBD2
TGTGCCAGTACCCCCCAAGCGGGGTCCCAAGAGACCCAGTACTTC
CASTPQAGSQETQYF
>TRBV13|NA|TRBJ2-2|NA
TGTGCCAGCAGCTTAGGAGGCATTCAAGGGGAGCTGTTTTTT
CASSLGGIQGELFF
>TRBV5-4|NA|TRBJ2-6|NA
TGTGCCAGCAGCTCCCGCCGGGGGGCAGGGGCCAACGTCCTGACTTTC
CASSSRRGAGANVLTF
>TRBV28|once|TRBJ2-7|NA
TGTGCCAGCAGTCCCCTCGGATTGGGGATACTCTCCTACGAGCAGTACTTC
CASSPLGLGILSYEQYF
>TRBV10-3|NA|TRBJ1-2|TRBD1
TGTGCCATCACCCCGACAGGGCGAGGCTACACCTTC
CAITPTGRGYTF
>TRBV18|NA|TRBJ2-7|TRBD2
TGTACCAGCTCACCACGGGCTAGCGGGAGTCTCGGGGAGCAGTACTTC
CTSSPRASGSLGEQYF
>TRBV6-1|NA|TRBJ1-5|TRBD1
TGTGCCAGCAGTGGGGGTGGGACAGGCGGTCAGCCCCAGCATTTT
CASSGGGTGGQPQHF
>TRBV19|NA|TRBJ1-5|TRBD1
TGTGCCAGTAGGGACAGGGACCAGCCCCAGCATTTT
CASRDRDQPQHF
>TRBV7-4|NA|TRBJ2-3|NA
TGTGCCAGCAACCACAAAAGAGTGACAGATACGCAGTATTTT
CASNHKRVTDTQYF
>TRBV10-2|NA|TRBJ2-3|NA
TGCGCCAGCACCCAAACAGATACGCAGTATTTT
CASTQTDTQYF
>TRBV20-1|NA|TRBJ2-1|NA
TGCAGTGCTAGTTGGTACAATGAGCAGTTCTTC
CSASWYNEQFF
>TRBV28|NA|TRBJ2-2|NA
TGTGCCAGCAGTCCCCCCGGGGAGAACACCGGGGAGCTGTTTTTT
CASSPPGENTGELFF
>TRBV19|NA|TRBJ1-6|NA
TGTGCCAGTAGTGCCCAAGCCGGTCAGGGTAATTCACCCCTCCACTTT
CASSAQAGQGNSPLHF
>TRBV12-5|NA|TRBJ2-1|NA
TGTGCTAGTGGTTTGGTAGAGAATGAGCAGTTCTTC
CASGLVENEQFF
>TRBV29-1|NA|TRBJ2-5|TRBD2
TGCAGCGTAGATGGACTAGCGGGAGGGGGGTACCAAGAGACCCAGTACTTC
CSVDGLAGGGYQETQYF
>TRBV29-1|NA|TRBJ1-1|NA
TGCAGCGTTGAGAGACCAGGGGCTTTCTTT
CSVERPGAFF
>TRBV11-2|once|TRBJ1-5|TRBD1
TGTGCCAGCAGCCCGACAGGGCTTAATCAGCCCCAGCATTTT
CASSPTGLNQPQHF
>TRBV11-2|once|TRBJ2-5|NA
TGTGCCAGCAGCTCTTCAGATGGGGAGACCCAGTACTTC
CASSSSDGETQYF
>TRBV5-4|NA|TRBJ2-2|TRBD1
TGTGCCAGCAGCTCCGACAGGGTTTTAGGAACCGGGGAGCTGTTTTTT
CASSSDRVLGTGELFF
>TRBV5-1|NA|TRBJ2-5|NA
TGCGCCAGCAGCTGGGGACCTGGGGGGGGCGAAGAGACCCAGTACTTC
CASSWGPGGGEETQYF
>TRBV6-5|NA|TRBJ2-7|NA
TGTGCCAGCAACCCAACCAGGGGCGAGCAGTACTTC
CASNPTRGEQYF
>TRBV2|few|TRBJ1-2|TRBD1
TGTGCCAGCAGTTACAGGGGAGCTAACTATGGCTACACCTTC
CASSYRGANYGYTF
>TRBV5-1|few|TRBJ1-1|NA
TGCGCCAGCAGCGTGGGGAACAGTTTAAATTTTGAAGCTTTCTTT
CASSVGNSLNFEAFF
>TRBV4-1|NA|TRBJ1-5|NA
TGCGCCAGCAGCCAAAGCGTGACAGGCGCTAGCAATCAGCCCCAGCATTTT
CASSQSVTGASNQPQHF
>TRBV20-1|NA|TRBJ2-5|TRBD2
TGCAGTGCGGGCGGGAGTGAGACCCAGTACTTC
CSAGGSETQYF
>TRBV6-6|NA|TRBJ2-7|NA
TGTGCCAGCAGCCGTACCAGCGTCTTTAGCTCCTACGAGCAGTACTTC
CASSRTSVFSSYEQYF
>TRBV27|once|TRBJ1-5|TRBD1
TGTGCCAGCAGACCGGGACAGGGTACTGGGCCCCAGCATTTT
CASRPGQGTGPQHF
>TRBV7-6|few|TRBJ1-3|NA
TGTGCCAGCAGCTCCGCGGGGGTGGAAGGAAACACCATATATTTT
CASSSAGVEGNTIYF